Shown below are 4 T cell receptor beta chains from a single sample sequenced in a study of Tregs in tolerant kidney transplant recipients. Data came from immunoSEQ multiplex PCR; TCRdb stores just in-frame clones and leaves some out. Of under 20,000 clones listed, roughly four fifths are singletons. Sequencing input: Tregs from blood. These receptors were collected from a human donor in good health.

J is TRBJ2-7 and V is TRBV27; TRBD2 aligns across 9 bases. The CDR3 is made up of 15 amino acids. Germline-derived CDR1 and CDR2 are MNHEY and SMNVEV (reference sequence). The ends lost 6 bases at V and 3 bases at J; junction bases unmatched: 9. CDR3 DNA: TGTGCCAGCAGCCTTAGCGGGAGAAGGGACTACGAGCAGTACTTC. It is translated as CASSLSGRRDYEQYF.

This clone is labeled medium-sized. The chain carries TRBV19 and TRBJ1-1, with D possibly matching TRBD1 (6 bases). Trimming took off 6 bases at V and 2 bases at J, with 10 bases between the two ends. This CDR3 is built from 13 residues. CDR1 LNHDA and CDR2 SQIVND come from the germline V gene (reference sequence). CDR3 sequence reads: CASSLQGNTEAFF. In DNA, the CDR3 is TGTGCCAGTAGCCTACAGGGCAACACTGAAGCTTTCTTT.

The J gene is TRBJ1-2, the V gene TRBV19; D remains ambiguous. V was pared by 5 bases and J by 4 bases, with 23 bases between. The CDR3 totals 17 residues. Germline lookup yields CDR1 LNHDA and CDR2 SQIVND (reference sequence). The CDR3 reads CASSSRIWSGISYGYTF. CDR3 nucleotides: TGTGCCAGTAGTTCCAGAATCTGGTCGGGCATTTCCTATGGCTACACCTTC.

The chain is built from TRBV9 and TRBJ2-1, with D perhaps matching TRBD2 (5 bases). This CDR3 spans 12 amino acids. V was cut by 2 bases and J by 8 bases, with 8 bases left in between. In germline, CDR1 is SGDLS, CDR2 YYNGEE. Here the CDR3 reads CASSVRRDEQFF. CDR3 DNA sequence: TGTGCCAGCAGCGTCCGGCGGGATGAGCAGTTCTTC.